Listed below are T cell receptor beta chains from one sample, sequenced in a study of post-analysis software for immune sequencing data. TCRdb redid the calling of the PCR reads with MiXCR, one entry per CDR3 protein. Of more than 500,000 distinct CDR3 sequences in the sample, approximately 31% are singletons; the top ten hold approximately 5.4%. Sequenced: blood. These receptors were collected from a girl aged 2 to 17 with multiple sclerosis. The CDR3 runs from the conserved cysteine through the conserved F or W. Each record gives: V gene, J gene, clone size, D gene, CDR3 DNA, CDR3 protein. A D gene is named only where the DNA matches it firmly. Clone size is given for some rows only: seen once, a few or many times, or a class if the clone is expanded.

TRBV28,TRBJ1-6,-,TRBD1,TGTGCCAGCAGTGACCCCGGGACAGGGTCTATGGGATACTATAATTCACCCCTCCACTTT,CASSDPGTGSMGYYNSPLHF
TRBV25-1,TRBJ1-2,-,-,TGTGCCAGCAGTGAATACCTGTACTATGGCTACACCTTC,CASSEYLYYGYTF
TRBV4-1,TRBJ2-3,-,TRBD2,TGCGCCAGCAGCCAAGATGAGGCTAGCGGGGGCCGCAACACAGATACGCAGTATTTT,CASSQDEASGGRNTDTQYF
TRBV7-3,TRBJ2-5,few,TRBD2,TGTGCCAGCAGCCCCGGGCTAGCGGTAAAAGAGACCCAGTACTTC,CASSPGLAVKETQYF
TRBV5-5,TRBJ2-7,-,TRBD1,TGTGCCAGCAGCTTTTGGGACAGGGGCCTCAATGAGCAGTACTTC,CASSFWDRGLNEQYF
TRBV5-1,TRBJ2-3,-,TRBD1,TGCGCCAGCAGCCGGACAGGGGTAAGGGAAGATACGCAGTATTTT,CASSRTGVREDTQYF
TRBV10-2,TRBJ2-1,few,TRBD2,TGCGCCAGCATAGGCCTAGCGGGGGGCGGTCGGTACAATGAGCAGTTCTTC,CASIGLAGGGRYNEQFF
TRBV20-1,TRBJ2-7,few,TRBD2,TGCAGTGCTAGAGAGGGAAGGACTAGCTCCCTGGAGCAGTACTTC,CSAREGRTSSLEQYF
TRBV5-1,TRBJ2-3,many,-,TGCGCCAGCAGCTTGGGACAGTCTTCAGATACGCAGTATTTT,CASSLGQSSDTQYF
TRBV10-3,TRBJ1-2,few,-,TGTGCCATCAGTGACGTACGGATTTACTGGGGCTATGGCTACACCTTC,CAISDVRIYWGYGYTF
TRBV13,TRBJ1-2,-,-,TGTGCCAGCAGCTTAGTAGGGTCAGATGGCTACACCTTC,CASSLVGSDGYTF
TRBV28,TRBJ2-3,few,TRBD2,TGTGCCAGCAGTGCCGGGACTAGCGGGAGTAGCACAGATACGCAGTATTTT,CASSAGTSGSSTDTQYF
TRBV29-1,TRBJ1-2,many,TRBD1,TGCAGCGTGCTGACAGGGGAAGGAGGCTACACCTTC,CSVLTGEGGYTF
TRBV20-1,TRBJ1-1,-,-,TGCAGTGCTAGATGGCGTACTGAAGCTTTCTTT,CSARWRTEAFF
TRBV3-1,TRBJ2-4,-,-,TGTGCCAGCAGCCAAGAGCTGGGCAGGTCGGCCGACATTCAGTACTTC,CASSQELGRSADIQYF
TRBV7-6,TRBJ2-5,-,TRBD2,TGTGCCAGCAGCTTAGTGACTAGCGGGGGTGGCGAGACCCAGTACTTC,CASSLVTSGGGETQYF
TRBV12-3/TRBV12-4,TRBJ2-2,few,TRBD2,TGTGCCAACAAACTAGCGGGGGACACCGGGGAGCTGTTTTTT,CANKLAGDTGELFF
TRBV6-2/TRBV6-3,TRBJ2-5,-,TRBD2,TGTGCCAGCAGTTCCGGGACTAGCGGAAAAGAGACCCAGTACTTC,CASSSGTSGKETQYF
TRBV7-9,TRBJ1-5,few,-,TGTGCCAGCAGCTCTACCGGGACCAATCAGCCCCAGCATTTT,CASSSTGTNQPQHF
TRBV27,TRBJ1-6,-,-,TGTGCCAGCAGTCCACGACAGAATAATTCACCCCTCCACTTT,CASSPRQNNSPLHF
TRBV3-1,TRBJ2-3,-,TRBD2,TGTGCCAGCAGCCATGCCACTAGCGGGGGCCAGCCGCAGTATTTT,CASSHATSGGQPQYF
TRBV9,TRBJ2-3,-,-,TGTGCCAGCAGCGTAGATGGCTTTACTTTCACAGATACGCAGTATTTT,CASSVDGFTFTDTQYF
TRBV7-2,TRBJ1-5,-,-,TGTGCCAGCAGCTCCCGGACAGATTATCAGCCCCAGCATTTT,CASSSRTDYQPQHF
TRBV5-6,TRBJ2-1,few,TRBD1,TGTGCCAGCAGCGGCCGGGACAGTGGCGAGCAGTTCTTC,CASSGRDSGEQFF
TRBV4-1,TRBJ2-7,few,-,TGCGCCAGCAGCCAAGGGGGAGGAGGGGGCCTCTTGCGCGAGCAGTACTTC,CASSQGGGGGLLREQYF
TRBV5-6,TRBJ2-7,-,-,TGTGCCAGCAGCTTGCCAGGCCTCTCCTACGAGCAGTACTTC,CASSLPGLSYEQYF
TRBV12-3/TRBV12-4,TRBJ2-1,-,-,TGTGCCAGCAGCCCCGGCCATGAGCAGTTCTTC,CASSPGHEQFF
TRBV15,TRBJ2-7,-,TRBD1,TGTGCCACCAGCAGAGCTGGGACAGGGTCCTACGAGCAGTACTTC,CATSRAGTGSYEQYF